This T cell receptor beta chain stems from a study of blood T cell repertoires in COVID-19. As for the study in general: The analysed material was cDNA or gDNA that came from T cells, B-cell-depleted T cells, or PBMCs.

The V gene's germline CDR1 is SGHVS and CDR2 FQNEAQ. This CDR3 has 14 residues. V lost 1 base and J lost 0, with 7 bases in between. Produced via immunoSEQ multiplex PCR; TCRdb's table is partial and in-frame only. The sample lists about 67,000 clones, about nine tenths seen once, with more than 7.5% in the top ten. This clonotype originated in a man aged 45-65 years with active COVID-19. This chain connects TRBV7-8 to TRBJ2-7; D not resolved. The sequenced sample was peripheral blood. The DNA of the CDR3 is TGTGCCAGCAGCTTAGTGCCGAGCTCCTACGAGCAGTACTTC. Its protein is CASSLVPSSYEQYF.